The sequence of this T cell receptor (beta chain) was determined in a study of beta chain features in type 1 diabetes. This clone occurred a few times. Its target is not known. Reverse transcribing all isolated RNA meant expressed TCRB transcripts were sequenced. Here immunoSEQ multiplex PCR was the method, and the copy in TCRdb shows in-frame clones only, minus some. The sample includes tens of thousands of clones, 52% seen only once; the top ten take around 2.5%. Study outcomes and limitations: Across all four CD4+ subsets, people with type 1 diabetes showed modestly shorter TCRB CDR3s. Across patients, naive, central memory and Treg TCRB repertoires exhibited apparently greater similarity than was observed across healthy donors.

Between the trimmed V and J ends, which lost 4 bases and 5 bases, there was a span of 18 bases. From germline, CDR1 is SGHNT and CDR2 YYREEE (reference sequence). This CDR3 region has 16 residues. The TCR originated in a woman aged 40 to 50 with type 1 diabetes. Sample: Tregs from blood. This chain links TRBV5-4 with TRBJ2-2; D is ambiguous. CDR3 loop: CASSHPVSAETGELFF. The DNA for the CDR3 is TGTGCCAGCAGCCACCCGGTCTCTGCGGAAACCGGGGAGCTGTTTTTT.